A single sample gave rise to the 9 T cell receptor beta chains below, sequenced in a study of shared clonotypes between healthy human individuals. Libraries were prepared by immunoSEQ multiplex PCR; TCRdb keeps only in-frame clonotypes and omits some of them. The sample shows about half a million clones, about 80% of them seen only once. The sequencing input was PBMCs. These TCRs come from a woman in her thirties or forties in good health. Some clones in this sample may be carry-over from other donors' samples.

This chain links TRBV28 with TRBJ2-3; the D is unclear. Germline-derived CDR1 and CDR2 are MDHEN and SYDVKM. V was pared by 4 bases and J by 6 bases, with 5 bases between. CDR3 length equals 11 residues. The CDR3 is CASSYLDTQYF. For the CDR3, the DNA is TGTGCCAGCAGTTATCTTGATACGCAGTATTTT.

This clone was seen only a few times. This sequence joins TRBV30 and TRBJ2-3, with 7 bases lining up with TRBD2. Unmatched junction bases numbered 6, after V lost 0 bases and J lost 3 bases. Germline V gene data show CDR1 as GTSNPN and CDR2 as SVGIG (reference sequence). The CDR3 is 15 amino acids. This CDR3 is CAWSVGAGVTDTQYF. CDR3 nucleotides: TGTGCCTGGAGTGTAGGCGCGGGAGTAACAGATACGCAGTATTTT.

This sequence joins TRBV19 and TRBJ1-1; no clear D. Between the trimmed V and J ends, which lost 5 bases and 3 bases, there was a span of 10 bases. Germline V lookup: CDR1 LNHDA, CDR2 SQIVND (reference sequence). The CDR3 sequence is 13 residues long. The CDR3 sequence is CASSETADTEAFF. In DNA, the CDR3 is TGTGCCAGTAGTGAAACAGCGGACACTGAAGCTTTCTTT.

The V and J genes are TRBV5-1 and TRBJ2-5, with 7 bases fitting TRBD2. From germline, CDR1 is SGHRS and CDR2 YFSETQ. V lost 0 bases, J lost 5 bases, and 7 bases stayed unmatched. The CDR3 totals 15 residues. The CDR3 here is CASSLDSGRSETQYF. The CDR3 DNA sequence: TGCGCCAGCAGCTTGGATAGCGGGCGAAGTGAGACCCAGTACTTC.

Only a few counts were recorded for this clone. This chain uses TRBV4-1 with TRBJ1-5, with a weak D call TRBD1 (5 bases). V was cut by 2 bases and J by 2 bases, with 10 bases left in between. The CDR3 covers 15 residues. The germline V gene encodes CDR1 MGHRA and CDR2 YSYEKL. The CDR3 here is CASSQNQGGNQPQHF. The CDR3 region has the DNA TGCGCCAGCAGCCAAAACCAGGGAGGCAATCAGCCCCAGCATTTT.

The chain links TRBV7-8 to TRBJ1-2; D is possibly TRBD1 (6 bases). The germline gives CDR1 SGHVS, CDR2 FQNEAQ. The CDR3 length is 14 residues. V was shortened by 1 base and J by 4 bases, with 10 bases between the two germline ends. This chain's CDR3 is CASSLGGAGYGYTF. The CDR3, as DNA: TGTGCCAGCAGCTTAGGGGGGGCTGGCTATGGCTACACCTTC.

V gene TRBV30 combines with J gene TRBJ1-3; 8 positions match TRBD1. Germline CDR1 is GTSNPN and CDR2 is SVGIG (reference sequence). V trimming: 4 bases; J trimming: 7 bases; junction bases outside the gene matches: 15. The CDR3 sequence is 16 residues long. The CDR3 here is CAWTLIGTGIGNTIYF. The CDR3 nucleotides are TGTGCCTGGACCCTTATCGGGACAGGAATTGGCAACACCATATATTTT.

The rearrangement uses TRBV5-4 and TRBJ2-1; D not certain. The CDR3 is 17 residues long. Trimming cost V 0 bases and J 4 bases, with 17 bases left between them. Germline loops: CDR1 SGHNT, CDR2 YYREEE (reference sequence). DNA of the CDR3: TGTGCCAGCAGCTTGGCCCCCAGTCGCTGGATGTACAATGAGCAGTTCTTC. Translated, it gives CASSLAPSRWMYNEQFF.

In this sample, this clone turned up a few times. The V and J genes are TRBV2 and TRBJ2-5; possible D gene TRBD2, 6 bases. Germline assignment: CDR1 SNHLY and CDR2 FYNNEI. CDR3 length: 13 residues. V gave up 5 bases and J gave up 3 bases, with 10 bases separating them. CDR3 bases: TGTGCCAGCAGTCGGGAGTCTGAAGAGACCCAGTACTTC. Translation gives CASSRESEETQYF.